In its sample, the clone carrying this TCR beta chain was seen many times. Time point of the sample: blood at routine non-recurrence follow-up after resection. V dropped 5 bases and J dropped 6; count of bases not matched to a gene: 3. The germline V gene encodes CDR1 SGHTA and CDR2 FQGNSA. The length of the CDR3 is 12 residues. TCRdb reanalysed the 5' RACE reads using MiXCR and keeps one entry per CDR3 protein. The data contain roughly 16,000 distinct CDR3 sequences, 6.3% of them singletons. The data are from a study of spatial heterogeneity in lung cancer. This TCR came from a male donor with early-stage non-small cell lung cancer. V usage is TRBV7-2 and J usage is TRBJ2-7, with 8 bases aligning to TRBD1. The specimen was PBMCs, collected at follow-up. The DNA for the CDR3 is TGTGCCAGCAGCCCGGACAGGGTCGAGCAGTACTTC. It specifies CASSPDRVEQYF.